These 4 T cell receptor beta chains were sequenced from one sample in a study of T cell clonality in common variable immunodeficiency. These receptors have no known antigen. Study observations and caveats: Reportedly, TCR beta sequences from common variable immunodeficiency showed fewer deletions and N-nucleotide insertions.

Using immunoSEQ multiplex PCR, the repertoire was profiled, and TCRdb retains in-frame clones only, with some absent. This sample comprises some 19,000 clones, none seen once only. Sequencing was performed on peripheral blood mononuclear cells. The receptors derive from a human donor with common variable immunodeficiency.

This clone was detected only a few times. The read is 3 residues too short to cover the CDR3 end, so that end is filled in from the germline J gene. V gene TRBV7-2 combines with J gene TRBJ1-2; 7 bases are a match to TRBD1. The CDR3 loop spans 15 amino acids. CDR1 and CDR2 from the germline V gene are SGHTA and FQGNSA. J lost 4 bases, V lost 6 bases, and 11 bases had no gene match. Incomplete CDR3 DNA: TGTGCCAGCAGTCGTGACAGGGACGTACTCTATGGC. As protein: CASSRDRDVLYG. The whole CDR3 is CASSRDRDVLYGYTF.

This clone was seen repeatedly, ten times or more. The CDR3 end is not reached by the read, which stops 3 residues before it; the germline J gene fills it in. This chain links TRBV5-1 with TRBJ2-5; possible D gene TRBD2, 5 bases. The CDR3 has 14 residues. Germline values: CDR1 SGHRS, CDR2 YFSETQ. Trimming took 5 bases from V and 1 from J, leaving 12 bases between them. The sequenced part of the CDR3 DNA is TGCGCCAGCAGTTTATCGGGGATCCAAGAGACC. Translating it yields CASSLSGIQET. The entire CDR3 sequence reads CASSLSGIQETQYF.

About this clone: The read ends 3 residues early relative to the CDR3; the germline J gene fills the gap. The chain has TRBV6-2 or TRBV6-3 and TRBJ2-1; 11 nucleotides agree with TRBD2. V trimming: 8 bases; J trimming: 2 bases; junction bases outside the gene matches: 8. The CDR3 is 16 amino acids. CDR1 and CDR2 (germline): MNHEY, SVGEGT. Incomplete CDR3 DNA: TGTGCCAGCCTTTCTCTTAGCGGGAGGGCCTACAATGAG. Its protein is CASLSLSGRAYNE. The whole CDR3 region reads CASLSLSGRAYNEQFF.

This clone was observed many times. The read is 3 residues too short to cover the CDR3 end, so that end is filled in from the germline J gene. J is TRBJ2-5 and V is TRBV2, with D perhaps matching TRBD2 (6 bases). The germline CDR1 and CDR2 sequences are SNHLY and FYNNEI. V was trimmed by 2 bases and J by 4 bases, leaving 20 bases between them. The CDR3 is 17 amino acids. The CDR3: CASSEKLSTRGRETQYF. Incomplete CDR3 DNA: TGTGCCAGCAGTGAAAAGTTGTCGACTAGGGGTCGAGAGACC.